This entry lists 9 T cell receptor beta chains sequenced from one sample in a study of metastatic and nonmetastatic thyroid tumors. No treatment of any kind had been given to any patient before thyroid surgery. TCRdb re-clonotyped the PCR reads through MiXCR. The table records around 15,000 clones, approximately 13% of them present only once. Sequenced input: tumor tissue. Receptors originate from a female donor with papillary thyroid cancer or a benign thyroid nodule (not recorded which). Some clones in this sample may be carry-over from other donors' samples.

There are many counts of this clone. The chain links TRBV6-1 to TRBJ1-3; D might be TRBD1 (6 bases). Trimming removed 8 bases at V and 2 bases at J, with 13 bases between. The CDR3 is 14 residues long. Per the germline V gene, CDR1 is MNHNS and CDR2 is SASEGT. The CDR3, as DNA: TGTGCCAGCGGTAGGACAGTGGCTGGAAACACCATATATTTT. It translates to CASGRTVAGNTIYF.

This clone was picked up many times. This chain joins TRBV27 and TRBJ1-2; D remains ambiguous. V was trimmed by 6 bases and J by 6 bases, leaving 8 bases between them. Per the germline V gene, CDR1 is MNHEY and CDR2 is SMNVEV (reference sequence). The CDR3 sequence is 11 residues long. DNA of the CDR3: TGTGCCAGCAGGGGCCTCCATGGCTACACCTTC. This gives the protein CASRGLHGYTF.

This clone was found many times. J is TRBJ1-5 and V is TRBV19; no firm D call. Germline V lookup: CDR1 LNHDA, CDR2 SQIVND (reference sequence). CDR3 size: 16 residues. V shed 3 bases and J shed 0 bases, with 12 bases lying between them. The CDR3, as DNA: TGTGCCAGTAGTATTTCAGTCGATTATAGCAATCAGCCCCAGCATTTT. Amino acids: CASSISVDYSNQPQHF. Drawing the rest from reference TRBV19 and TRBJ1-5, the complete variable domain is DGGITQSPKYLFRKEGQNVTLSCEQNLNHDAMYWYRQDPGQGLRLIYYSQIVNDFQKGDIAEGYSVSREKKESFPLTVTSAQKNPTAFYLCASSISVDYSNQPQHFGDGTRLSIL.

In this sample, this clone is medium-sized. The V call is TRBV2, the J call TRBJ2-7; the D gene is possibly TRBD1 (5 bases). This CDR3 region has 15 residues. Germline V lookup: CDR1 SNHLY, CDR2 FYNNEI. Trimming removed 4 bases at V and 2 bases at J, with 15 bases between. The CDR3 loop is CASSGLGQKPYEQYF. The CDR3 coding sequence is TGTGCCAGCAGTGGGCTGGGGCAGAAGCCCTACGAGCAGTACTTC.

This clone occurred many times. The chain uses TRBV20-1 and TRBJ2-6; the D is unclear. Deletions cut 7 bases from V and 0 bases from J, with 4 bases between. Germline values: CDR1 DFQATT, CDR2 SNEGSKA (reference sequence). The CDR3 spans 12 residues. The CDR3: CSVSSGANVLTF. The DNA for the CDR3 is TGCAGTGTAAGCTCTGGGGCCAACGTCCTGACTTTC.

This clone is labeled as medium-sized. The chain links TRBV19 to TRBJ2-3; maybe TRBD2 (6 bases). The ends were cut back, 7 bases at V and 5 bases at J, with 13 bases in the middle. CDR3 length: 13 residues. In germline, CDR1 is LNHDA, CDR2 SQIVND (reference sequence). CDR3 loop: CASTGGAGDTQYF. The CDR3 bases are TGTGCCAGTACCGGCGGGGCAGGAGATACGCAGTATTTT.

This clone was detected a few times. The rearrangement joins TRBV6-5 to TRBJ2-5; maybe TRBD1 (6 bases). The germline V gene has CDR1 MNHEY and CDR2 SVGAGI. The V end lost 4 bases, the J end lost 4 bases, and 10 bases lay between the germline ends. This CDR3 spans 13 amino acids. CDR3 sequence (DNA): TGTGCCAGCAGTTCAGGGGCCAGAGAGACCCAGTACTTC. Protein product: CASSSGARETQYF.

This clone was recorded at least ten times. The chain recombines TRBV12-3 or TRBV12-4 with TRBJ2-1; 8 bases map to TRBD2. CDR3 length equals 15 residues. Trimming took 5 bases from V and 8 from J; bases not matched to a gene: 11. The CDR3 region is CASSPGIAGRDEQFF. As DNA, the CDR3 is TGTGCCAGCAGTCCCGGGATAGCGGGACGGGATGAGCAGTTCTTC.

In its sample, this clone was seen many times. V usage is TRBV4-3 and J usage is TRBJ2-2, with 7 nucleotides matching TRBD2. V dropped 0 bases and J dropped 1; count of bases not matched to a gene: 8. From germline, CDR1 is LGHNA and CDR2 YSLEER. This CDR3 spans 18 amino acids. The CDR3 here is CASSQDSPLAMNTGELFF. The DNA of the CDR3 is TGCGCCAGCAGCCAAGATTCCCCACTAGCGATGAACACCGGGGAGCTGTTTTTT.